Listed here are 27 T cell receptor beta chains from one sample, sequenced in a study of lymphopenia after photon versus proton radiotherapy (dated by TCRdb to about 2019). Library generation was performed with the immunoSEQ multiplex PCR assay. TCRdb carries this immuneACCESS record with in-frame sequences only. Its versions omit some clonotypes, under half of them owing to an unresolved V gene in the studies checked, with the rest unexplained. In all, the sample holds approximately 65,000 clones, and 75% to 90% of those were seen once. Roughly a tenth of the sample belongs to the ten largest clones. The sequencing used peripheral blood, collected from a patient treated with proton-based radiotherapy. These receptors all stem from an older man with esophageal cancer.

The J gene is TRBJ1-2, the V gene TRBV5-1; a possible D gene is TRBD1 (5 bases). Germline CDR1 is SGHRS and CDR2 is YFSETQ. The CDR3 totals 14 residues. V dropped 2 bases and J dropped 8 bases, with 16 bases sitting between them. Here the CDR3 reads CASSFTGTQGGYTF. The CDR3 region has the DNA TGCGCCAGCAGCTTCACGGGGACCCAGGGAGGCTACACCTTC.

This chain joins TRBV4-1 and TRBJ2-2, with D tentatively TRBD1 (6 bases). CDR1 is MGHRA and CDR2 is YSYEKL in the germline V gene. The CDR3 has 16 residues. Deletions cut 0 bases from V and 5 bases from J, with 13 bases between. CDR3 sequence reads: CASSQDEGGPTGELFF. The CDR3 nucleotides read TGCGCCAGCAGCCAAGATGAAGGGGGACCTACCGGGGAGCTGTTTTTT.

The genes are TRBV5-4 and TRBJ2-6; 8 nucleotides agree with TRBD1. V shed 1 base and J 1 base; nucleotides not matched to a gene: 4. There are 17 residues in the CDR3. CDR1 SGHNT and CDR2 YYREEE come from the germline V gene (reference sequence). The CDR3 nucleotides are TGTGCCAGCAGCTTGCCAGGGGGCTGGTCTGGGGCCAACGTCCTGACTTTC. It codes for CASSLPGGWSGANVLTF.

A single count supports this clone. The V and J genes are TRBV23-1 and TRBJ1-2; unclear D gene. TRBV23-1 is marked as an open reading frame, function uncertain. CDR3 length: 16 amino acids. V was trimmed by 6 bases and J by 1 base, leaving 18 bases between them. The CDR3 bases are TGCGCCAGCAGCCCAATCGTGGAAAAATGTAACTATGGCTACACCTTC. It translates to CASSPIVEKCNYGYTF.

The chain couples TRBV2 to TRBJ2-2; D is perhaps TRBD1 (5 bases). Germline loops: CDR1 SNHLY, CDR2 FYNNEI. The ends were cut back, 6 bases at V and 1 base at J, with 9 bases in the middle. CDR3 size: 14 residues. In nucleotides, the CDR3 is TGTGCCAGCAGGACGCAGGGGAACACCGGGGAGCTGTTTTTT. Translating it yields CASRTQGNTGELFF.

The V call is TRBV19, the J call TRBJ2-3; D is uncertain. Deletions cut 4 bases from V and 8 bases from J, with 10 bases between. The CDR3 loop spans 12 amino acids. CDR1 LNHDA and CDR2 SQIVND come from the germline V gene (reference sequence). The CDR3 spells CASSTTGSTQYF. DNA of the CDR3: TGTGCCAGTAGTACGACTGGGTCTACGCAGTATTTT.

The chain carries TRBV5-5 and TRBJ2-1, with 7 nucleotides matching TRBD2. Germline CDR1 and CDR2: SGHKS and YYEKEE (reference sequence). The CDR3 is 15 amino acids. V shed 1 base, J shed 7 bases, and the junction held 8 bases outside the gene matches. The CDR3 here is CASSLRLAVGNEQFF. In nucleotides, the CDR3 is TGTGCCAGCAGCTTGAGGCTAGCGGTGGGTAATGAGCAGTTCTTC.

The chain joins TRBV11-3 to TRBJ2-5; D might be TRBD1 (6 bases). The V gene lost 5 bases and the J gene lost 5 bases, with 18 bases spanning the gap. This CDR3 is built from 15 residues. Looked up from germline, CDR1 is SGHNT and CDR2 is YENEEA. This chain's CDR3 is CASSDRRTEMETQYF. Written as DNA, the CDR3 is TGTGCCAGCAGCGACCGTAGGACAGAGATGGAGACCCAGTACTTC.

In its sample, this clone was seen many times. This chain connects TRBV6-5 to TRBJ1-5, with TRBD1 matching over 10 bases. The CDR3 contains 15 residues. After removal of 4 bases from V and 7 bases from J, the junction contained 7 bases not matched to a gene. Germline loops: CDR1 MNHEY, CDR2 SVGAGI. The DNA of the CDR3 is TGTGCCAGCAGTTGGGGGACAGGGGTTGGGCAGCCCCAGCATTTT. It specifies CASSWGTGVGQPQHF.

V is TRBV7-2 and J is TRBJ1-3; D gene unclear. The CDR3 extends over 13 amino acids. The V and J ends lost 4 bases and 4 bases respectively, with 8 bases between them. Germline V gives CDR1 SGHTA, CDR2 FQGNSA. CDR3 DNA: TGTGCCAGCAGCTCAGGTCTCGGAAACACCATATATTTT. Amino acids: CASSSGLGNTIYF.

This rearrangement joins TRBV7-9 to TRBJ1-1, with 8 bases lining up with TRBD1. Germline CDR1 is SEHNR and CDR2 is FQNEAQ (reference sequence). The trim removed 5 bases at V and 4 bases at J, leaving 21 bases unmatched. The CDR3 runs to 19 residues. The CDR3 nucleotides read TGTGCCAGCAGCGGCCGACCCTGGACAGGGAGGGTGGGGTCCACTGAAGCTTTCTTT. This translates into CASSGRPWTGRVGSTEAFF.

The chain employs TRBV12-5 and TRBJ2-1; D is perhaps TRBD2 (5 bases). This CDR3 has 15 amino acids. V was pared by 5 bases and J by 2 bases, with 13 bases between. CDR1 is LGHNT, CDR2 FRNRAP, per germline. In nucleotides, the CDR3 is TGTGCTAGTGGTGGGCTACGGGGTACCTACAATGAGCAGTTCTTC. Its protein product is CASGGLRGTYNEQFF.

The genes are TRBV4-2 and TRBJ2-7; D unresolved. With 1 base removed from V and 5 bases from J, the gap between germline ends came to 15 bases. The CDR3 contains 15 residues. CDR1 is LGHNA, CDR2 YNFKEQ, per germline. The CDR3 sequence: CASSQGGQAVNEQYF. CDR3 DNA sequence: TGTGCCAGCAGCCAAGGAGGCCAGGCCGTCAACGAGCAGTACTTC.

This clone was recorded once. The chain employs TRBV6-6 and TRBJ2-1; 11 nucleotides align to TRBD2. The CDR3 runs to 15 residues. CDR1 is MNHNY and CDR2 is SVGAGI in the germline V gene (reference sequence). V dropped 6 bases and J dropped 10; count of bases not matched to a gene: 11. CDR3 in DNA: TGTGCCAGCAGCCCGTATAGCGGGGGGGCCCGAGAGCAGTTCTTC. Translation: CASSPYSGGAREQFF.

Worth noting for this clone: An end of the junction does not agree with germline; a read error may underlie this. The CDR3, as DNA: TGTGCCAGCAGGGTTAGCGGGAGGGGTGGGGCTAACGTCCTGACTTTC. It specifies CASRVSGRGGANVLTF. V usage is TRBV2 and J usage is TRBJ2-6, with 11 nucleotides matching TRBD2. Germline assignment: CDR1 SNHLY and CDR2 FYNNEI. The CDR3 sequence is 16 residues long.

The chain carries TRBV29-1 and TRBJ2-1; D is unclear. The CDR3 loop spans 11 amino acids. V lost 7 bases, J lost 6 bases, and 10 bases lay in between. Germline-derived CDR1 and CDR2 are SQVTM and ANQGSEA. CDR3 protein: CSAGSGNEQFF. Written as DNA, the CDR3 is TGCAGCGCAGGAAGTGGCAATGAGCAGTTCTTC.

J is TRBJ1-2 and V is TRBV30; 9 bases fit TRBD1. The CDR3 runs 14 residues. After removal of 0 bases from V and 8 bases from J, the junction contained 7 bases not matched to a gene. Germline loops: CDR1 GTSNPN, CDR2 SVGIG (reference sequence). The CDR3 DNA is TGTGCCTGGAGTGTACCCCGACAGGGGGGGGGCTACACCTTC. Amino acid sequence: CAWSVPRQGGGYTF. Using reference TRBV30 and TRBJ1-2 for the parts outside the CDR3, the full variable domain is SQTIHQWPATLVQPVGSPLSLECTVEGTSNPNLYWYRQAAGRGLQLLFYSVGIGQISSEVPQNLSASRPQDRQFILSSKKLLLSDSGFYLCAWSVPRQGGGYTFGSGTRLTVV.

The CDR3 spells CASSPNVYNEQFF. CDR3 in DNA: TGTGCCAGCAGTCCCAATGTATACAATGAGCAGTTCTTC. This chain links TRBV27 with TRBJ2-1; D remains ambiguous. The CDR3 has 13 amino acids. Germline CDR1 is MNHEY and CDR2 is SMNVEV (reference sequence). The V gene lost 5 bases and the J gene lost 4 bases, with 9 bases spanning the gap.

This chain connects TRBV6-5 to TRBJ2-6; the D is unclear. V lost 10 bases and J 0 bases, leaving 13 bases between the germline ends. Germline CDR1 reads MNHEY; CDR2 reads SVGAGI. This CDR3 contains 15 residues. CDR3 DNA sequence: TGTGCCACCGGGCCTCGGCGCTCTGGGGCCAACGTCCTGACTTTC. It translates to CATGPRRSGANVLTF.

V is TRBV5-1 and J is TRBJ1-1; a possible D gene is TRBD1 (6 bases). There are 14 residues in the CDR3. Trimming shortened V by 3 bases and J by 3 bases, and 12 bases separated the two germline ends. The germline gives CDR1 SGHRS, CDR2 YFSETQ. The CDR3 bases are TGCGCCAGCAGCTCAACAGGGAGGGACACTGAAGCTTTCTTT. Translation: CASSSTGRDTEAFF.

In its sample, this clone was seen once. This CDR3 reads CAISDKSSYNSPLHF. The DNA of the CDR3 is TGTGCCATCAGTGACAAGAGCTCCTATAATTCACCCCTCCACTTT. The genes are TRBV10-3 and TRBJ1-6; D not certain. The CDR3 loop spans 15 amino acids. V dropped 3 bases and J dropped 0 bases, with 6 bases sitting between them. The germline CDR1 and CDR2 sequences are ENHRY and SYGVKD.

This chain connects TRBV4-3 to TRBJ1-1; D is unresolved. The CDR3 consists of 14 residues. Germline V lookup: CDR1 LGHNA, CDR2 YSLEER. Trimming took 0 bases from V and 11 from J, leaving 16 bases between them. Here the CDR3 reads CASSQDLLARSAFF. Written as DNA, the CDR3 is TGCGCCAGCAGCCAAGATCTGCTTGCTCGGTCGGCTTTCTTT.

This clone came up once. The V call is TRBV18, the J call TRBJ1-2, with D perhaps TRBD1 (5 bases). The germline V gene has CDR1 KGHSH and CDR2 LQKENI. V was clipped by 3 bases and J by 6 bases, with 17 bases between them. CDR3 length: 15 amino acids. DNA for the CDR3: TGTGCCAGCTCACCCAACCCCGGGGGGGAAAATGGCTACACCTTC. Translating it yields CASSPNPGGENGYTF.

The J gene is TRBJ1-4, the V gene TRBV19; TRBD1 aligns across 8 bases. The ends lost 4 bases at V and 5 bases at J; junction bases unmatched: 3. This CDR3 comprises 14 residues. Germline-derived CDR1 and CDR2 are LNHDA and SQIVND (reference sequence). The CDR3 DNA reads as TGTGCCAGTAGTAAGGACAGGGCGAATGAAAAACTGTTTTTT. Translation: CASSKDRANEKLFF.

The V call is TRBV5-1, the J call TRBJ1-1; 7 bases fit TRBD1. With 5 bases clipped from V and 1 base from J, the junction kept 8 bases outside the gene matches. The CDR3 sequence is 15 residues long. Per germline, CDR1 SGHRS and CDR2 YFSETQ. CDR3 sequence reads: CASSRDSLGNTEAFF. The DNA for the CDR3 is TGCGCCAGCAGTCGGGACAGCCTCGGGAACACTGAAGCTTTCTTT. The whole variable domain, filled in from reference TRBV5-1 and TRBJ1-1, reads KAGVTQTPRYLIKTRGQQVTLSCSPISGHRSVSWYQQTPGQGLQFLFEYFSETQRNKGNFPGRFSGRQFSNSRSEMNVSTLELGDSALYLCASSRDSLGNTEAFFGQGTRLTVV.

The rearrangement links TRBV5-1 to TRBJ1-1; TRBD1 aligns across 12 bases. The CDR3 sequence is 18 residues long. Germline V gene lookup returns CDR1 SGHRS and CDR2 YFSETQ. J was trimmed by 0 bases and V by 3 bases; bases with no gene match: 9. The CDR3 loop is CASSSNAGTGGLNTEAFF. The CDR3 DNA sequence: TGCGCCAGCAGCTCCAACGCCGGGACAGGGGGCTTGAACACTGAAGCTTTCTTT.

This clone was counted between two and nine times. The V and J genes are TRBV19 and TRBJ2-7; D not certain. The ends were cut back, 0 bases at V and 6 bases at J, with 9 bases in the middle. The CDR3 runs 13 residues. Germline V gene lookup returns CDR1 LNHDA and CDR2 SQIVND (reference sequence). The CDR3 reads CASSIDRQREQYF. CDR3 nucleotides: TGTGCCAGTAGTATAGATCGACAACGCGAGCAGTACTTC.